This T cell receptor (beta chain) was captured in a study of shared clonotypes between healthy human individuals. Turning to the study itself: Each donor's CD4 naive and CD4 memory cells filled three plates apiece, CD8 naive two, and CD8 memory one. Study findings and constraints: Shared clonotypes: about 4.6% naive CD4, approximately 3.4% naive CD8, 2.3% memory CD4, 0.4% to 0.5% memory CD8. The expectation was that sequencing depth would affect clonotype sharing among donors.

On this clone: The antigen is unknown.

Cells designated naive CD8 were CD45RO-negative and were positively selected for CCR7, with terminally differentiated effector memory CD45RA+ cells excluded. All of the donors resided in Nashville, Tennessee, and each was a Caucasian adult. Profiling relied on immunoSEQ multiplex PCR, and the TCRdb table lists in-frame clones only, not all of them. The data hold about 680,000 clones, with roughly nine tenths observed a single time. V lost 1 base and J lost 9, with 13 bases in between. Germline CDR1 is MGHRA and CDR2 is YSYEKL. This CDR3 is 14 amino acids long. This clonotype was sampled from a man aged 25 to 40 in good health. The chain combines TRBV4-1 with TRBJ2-1, with D possibly matching TRBD2 (5 bases). The material sequenced was naive CD8+ T cells sorted from blood. In DNA form, the CDR3 reads TGCGCCAGCAGCCAAGTAGGCGGGTTCCTTGAGCAGTTCTTC. Encoded protein: CASSQVGGFLEQFF.